Following are 21 T cell receptor beta chains from one sample sequenced in a study of glioma-infiltrating T cells after dendritic cell vaccination. This sample's time point: after dendritic cell vaccination, including at tumor progression/relapse. Sequencing was performed with immunoSEQ multiplex PCR; in TCRdb, only in-frame clones are kept and a portion is missing. The repertoire holds 100,000 to 120,000 clones, with nearly 90% as singletons. Sample: blood, taken after dendritic cell vaccination. These receptor sequences come from a human donor with glioblastoma.

This sequence joins TRBV27 and TRBJ2-4, with D possibly TRBD2 on 5 matching bases. Germline values: CDR1 MNHEY, CDR2 SMNVEV (reference sequence). This CDR3 contains 15 residues. Trimming removed 2 bases at V and 14 bases at J, with 22 bases between. The DNA of the CDR3 is TGTGCCAGCAGTTTAGGGTTTGAACTAGGCCGCCTCGAGTACTTC. Its protein is CASSLGFELGRLEYF.

V is TRBV19 and J is TRBJ2-1; D perhaps matches TRBD2 (7 bases). The V end was cut by 5 bases, the J end by 0 bases, with 14 bases between. In germline, CDR1 is LNHDA, CDR2 SQIVND (reference sequence). CDR3 size: 16 residues. The CDR3 loop is CASSRLADSSYNEQFF. The CDR3 DNA is TGTGCCAGTAGTCGGCTAGCGGACAGCTCCTACAATGAGCAGTTCTTC.

This clone was seen more than once but under ten times. The chain joins TRBV5-4 to TRBJ2-5; tentatively, D is TRBD1 (6 bases). Germline V gene lookup returns CDR1 SGHNT and CDR2 YYREEE (reference sequence). V was shortened by 0 bases and J by 5 bases, with 17 bases between the two germline ends. This CDR3 is built from 16 residues. This CDR3 reads CASSLERGSSRETQYF. Written as DNA, the CDR3 is TGTGCCAGCAGCTTGGAAAGGGGGTCCAGCAGGGAGACCCAGTACTTC.

The genes are TRBV6-5 and TRBJ1-2, with TRBD1 matching over 8 bases. The length of the CDR3 is 13 residues. After removal of 5 bases from V and 8 bases from J, the junction contained 7 bases not matched to a gene. The V gene's germline CDR1 is MNHEY and CDR2 SVGAGI. The CDR3 loop is CASSPPGQAGYTF. Written as DNA, the CDR3 is TGTGCCAGCAGTCCTCCGGGACAGGCCGGCTACACCTTC.

V usage is TRBV7-2 and J usage is TRBJ2-1; 9 bases fit TRBD2. The germline CDR1 and CDR2 sequences are SGHTA and FQGNSA. The ends lost 1 base at V and 5 bases at J; junction bases unmatched: 3. The CDR3 is made up of 15 amino acids. For the CDR3, the DNA is TGTGCCAGCAGCTTAGTCGGGACTAGCCACAATGAGCAGTTCTTC. Its translation is CASSLVGTSHNEQFF.

The chain recombines TRBV5-8 with TRBJ2-1; D might be TRBD2 (6 bases). CDR1 is SGHTS and CDR2 is YDEGEE in the germline V gene. The CDR3 covers 14 residues. V was pared by 1 base and J by 8 bases, with 13 bases between. Here the CDR3 DNA reads TGTGCCAGCAGCTTGTCACCAGGGAGGTATGAGCAGTTCTTC. Translation gives CASSLSPGRYEQFF.

The chain combines TRBV2 with TRBJ2-1, with TRBD2 identical over 7 bases. V gave up 8 bases and J gave up 2 bases; unmatched junction bases: 9. The CDR3 has 15 amino acids. Germline-derived CDR1 and CDR2 are SNHLY and FYNNEI. CDR3 in amino acids: CASQRAGKPYNEQFF. Here the CDR3 DNA reads TGTGCCAGCCAAAGAGCGGGAAAGCCCTACAATGAGCAGTTCTTC. Complete variable domain (other parts from reference TRBV2 and TRBJ2-1): EPEVTQTPSHQVTQMGQEVILRCVPISNHLYFYWYRQILGQKVEFLVSFYNNEISEKSEIFDDQFSVERPDGSNFTLKIRSTKLEDSAMYFCASQRAGKPYNEQFFGPGTRLTVL.

The genes are TRBV2 and TRBJ2-3, with 7 bases identical to TRBD2. CDR3 length equals 13 residues. Germline CDR1 reads SNHLY; CDR2 reads FYNNEI. Trimming at V came to 7 bases and at J to 0 bases, leaving 1 base not matched to a gene. DNA for the CDR3: TGTGCCAGCAAGCGGGGAAGCACAGATACGCAGTATTTT. Protein sequence: CASKRGSTDTQYF.

CDR3 sequence: CASSPGLTTDTQYF. CDR3 sequence (DNA): TGTGCCAGCAGCCCGGGACTAACCACAGATACGCAGTATTTT. This rearrangement joins TRBV11-2 to TRBJ2-3; 7 bases are a match to TRBD2. Germline V gene data show CDR1 as SGHAT and CDR2 as FQNNGV. The V and J ends lost 5 bases and 2 bases, in that order; junction bases with no gene match: 4. CDR3 size: 14 residues.

Only one count was recorded for this clone. The V and J genes are TRBV30 and TRBJ2-7; 7 positions agree with TRBD1. The ends lost 3 bases at V and 2 bases at J; junction bases unmatched: 7. The germline CDR1 and CDR2 sequences are GTSNPN and SVGIG (reference sequence). CDR3 size: 14 residues. In DNA, the CDR3 is TGTGCCTGGAGCACCTACAGGGGACCCTACGAGCAGTACTTC. This sequence encodes CAWSTYRGPYEQYF.

This chain connects TRBV4-1 to TRBJ2-1; D may be TRBD1 (6 bases). This CDR3 is built from 15 residues. In germline, CDR1 is MGHRA, CDR2 YSYEKL. Trimming left V 0 bases short and J 5 bases short, with 11 bases between. The CDR3 region has the DNA TGCGCCAGCAGCCAAGACAGGGGACCGAACAATGAGCAGTTCTTC. Protein sequence: CASSQDRGPNNEQFF.

V usage is TRBV5-6 and J usage is TRBJ2-2, with TRBD2 matching 11 bases. Germline loops: CDR1 SGHDT, CDR2 YYEEEE. V shed 3 bases, J shed 3 bases, and the junction held 1 base outside the gene matches. This CDR3 region has 15 residues. Here the CDR3 DNA reads TGTGCCAGCAGCTCGGGACTAGCGGACACCGGGGAGCTGTTTTTT. This translates into CASSSGLADTGELFF.

The rearrangement joins TRBV15 to TRBJ1-5; TRBD1 might be the D (5 bases). The length of the CDR3 is 15 residues. The V and J ends lost 5 bases and 2 bases respectively, with 13 bases between them. CDR1 is LNHNV and CDR2 is YYDKDF in the germline V gene (reference sequence). The CDR3, as DNA: TGTGCCACCAGCCCCCTGGGGCGCGGCAATCAGCCCCAGCATTTT. Encoded protein: CATSPLGRGNQPQHF.

The rearrangement uses TRBV29-1 and TRBJ2-1, with 12 bases lining up with TRBD2. The CDR3 consists of 17 residues. The V and J ends lost 2 bases and 3 bases, in that order; junction bases with no gene match: 8. Germline assignment: CDR1 SQVTM and CDR2 ANQGSEA. CDR3 protein: CSVELAGGPFLYNEQFF. CDR3 nucleotides: TGCAGCGTTGAACTAGCGGGGGGGCCGTTTCTCTACAATGAGCAGTTCTTC.

The CDR3 DNA sequence: TGTGCCAGCAGTGAAGCCCCCGGGAGAGGCTACGAGCAGTACTTC. This sequence encodes CASSEAPGRGYEQYF. The J gene is TRBJ2-7, the V gene TRBV6-1; tentatively, D is TRBD2 (6 bases). V lost 0 bases, J lost 3 bases, and 12 bases lay in between. The CDR3 length is 15 residues. Per germline, CDR1 MNHNS and CDR2 SASEGT.

V and J are TRBV5-1 and TRBJ1-5; D uncertain. Germline CDR1 is SGHRS and CDR2 is YFSETQ. The CDR3 has 16 amino acids. Trimming shortened V by 4 bases and J by 2 bases, and 16 bases separated the two germline ends. The CDR3 is CASSLGVAEGNQPQHF. The CDR3 nucleotides are TGCGCCAGCAGCCTGGGAGTCGCAGAGGGCAATCAGCCCCAGCATTTT.

The chain employs TRBV27 and TRBJ2-2, with 11 bases fitting TRBD1. Germline V gene lookup returns CDR1 MNHEY and CDR2 SMNVEV (reference sequence). The V and J ends lost 6 bases and 7 bases, in that order; junction bases with no gene match: 10. This CDR3 is built from 16 residues. The CDR3 region has the DNA TGTGCCAGCAGCCGCGGACAGGGGGCGCTTGGCGGGGAGCTGTTTTTT. Translating gives CASSRGQGALGGELFF.

The rearrangement uses TRBV19 and TRBJ2-7, with 9 bases that match TRBD1. The length of the CDR3 is 13 residues. Germline V lookup: CDR1 LNHDA, CDR2 SQIVND (reference sequence). V gave up 4 bases and J gave up 9 bases; unmatched junction bases: 7. The CDR3 nucleotides read TGTGCCAGTAGTACCCGGGACAGGGAAGGGCAGTACTTC. Protein sequence: CASSTRDREGQYF.

The chain employs TRBV27 and TRBJ2-2; D might be TRBD1 (5 bases). The CDR3 has 12 residues. Deletions cut 6 bases from V and 8 bases from J, with 10 bases between. The germline CDR1 and CDR2 sequences are MNHEY and SMNVEV (reference sequence). This CDR3 reads CASSPGLGELFF. CDR3 nucleotides: TGTGCCAGCAGCCCAGGGTTAGGGGAGCTGTTTTTT.

This clone was seen a single time. The chain joins TRBV28 to TRBJ1-1; no definite D call. The CDR3 spans 14 residues. Germline V CDR1 and CDR2: MDHEN, SYDVKM. V lost 5 bases and J 3 bases, leaving 13 bases between the germline ends. This CDR3 reads CASSPAGRDTEAFF. The DNA for the CDR3 is TGTGCCAGCAGTCCCGCGGGGAGGGACACTGAAGCTTTCTTT.

The chain links TRBV19 to TRBJ2-2; no firm D call. Trimming removed 7 bases at V and 4 bases at J, with 7 bases between. Germline V CDR1 and CDR2: LNHDA, SQIVND (reference sequence). CDR3 length equals 12 residues. Here the CDR3 DNA reads TGTGCCAGTACCCCCTCCACCGGGGAGCTGTTTTTT. It is translated as CASTPSTGELFF.